These 24 T cell receptor beta chains were sequenced from one sample in a study of CD8+ T cells in alopecia areata. Following RNA extraction, reverse transcription yielded cDNA that acted as the sequencing template. Using immunoSEQ multiplex PCR, the repertoire was profiled, and TCRdb retains in-frame clones only, with some absent. The sample contains approximately 140,000 clones, 40% to 50% of which appear only once. The sample consisted of CD4+ T cells sorted from blood. All receptors derive from a human donor with alopecia areata.

The V call is TRBV7-2, the J call TRBJ2-1; a possible D gene is TRBD1 (6 bases). The CDR3 extends over 14 amino acids. From germline, CDR1 is SGHTA and CDR2 FQGNSA. The V and J ends lost 3 bases and 1 base respectively, with 7 bases between them. This chain's CDR3 is CASSFDRSYNEQFF. As DNA, the CDR3 is TGTGCCAGCAGCTTTGACAGGTCCTACAATGAGCAGTTCTTC. The full variable domain, in which reference TRBV7-2 and TRBJ2-1 provide the parts outside the CDR3, is GAGVSQSPSNKVTEKGKDVELRCDPISGHTALYWYRQSLGQGLEFLIYFQGNSAPDKSGLPSDRFSAERTGGSVSTLTIQRTQQEDSAVYLCASSFDRSYNEQFFGPGTRLTVL.

The chain links TRBV29-1 to TRBJ1-1; D gene ambiguous. Per germline, CDR1 SQVTM and CDR2 ANQGSEA. V lost 8 bases and J lost 1, with 14 bases in between. The CDR3 extends over 13 amino acids. CDR3 protein: CSFTDTTNTEAFF. The CDR3 nucleotides are TGCAGCTTCACCGACACAACGAACACTGAAGCTTTCTTT.

This chain links TRBV5-1 with TRBJ2-7; a weak D match, TRBD2 (5 bases). Trimming shortened V by 3 bases and J by 2 bases, and 9 bases separated the two germline ends. The CDR3 spans 13 residues. Per germline, CDR1 SGHRS and CDR2 YFSETQ. CDR3 bases: TGCGCCAGCAGCTCGAGCGGTACCTACGAGCAGTACTTC. Encoded protein: CASSSSGTYEQYF.

The gene calls are TRBV5-1 and TRBJ2-4; D unresolved. This CDR3 has 15 residues. The V end lost 1 base, the J end lost 2 bases, and 10 bases lay between the germline ends. Germline V gene sequence: CDR1 SGHRS, CDR2 YFSETQ. In DNA form, the CDR3 reads TGCGCCAGCAGCTTGTTTCCGGATCCCAAAAACATTCAGTACTTC. Protein: CASSLFPDPKNIQYF. The complete variable domain, with remaining parts taken from reference TRBV5-1 and TRBJ2-4, reads KAGVTQTPRYLIKTRGQQVTLSCSPISGHRSVSWYQQTPGQGLQFLFEYFSETQRNKGNFPGRFSGRQFSNSRSEMNVSTLELGDSALYLCASSLFPDPKNIQYFGAGTRLSVL.

The chain joins TRBV7-9 to TRBJ2-1; D call uncertain. CDR1 and CDR2 (germline): SEHNR, FQNEAQ (reference sequence). CDR3 length: 13 residues. Trimming removed 5 bases at V and 8 bases at J, with 13 bases between. The CDR3 region has the DNA TGTGCCAGCAGCGTGCTAGGATCCGATGAGCAGTTCTTC. Translation: CASSVLGSDEQFF.

This clone was picked up a small number of times. This chain links TRBV29-1 with TRBJ2-1; D uncertain. CDR1 and CDR2 (germline): SQVTM, ANQGSEA. This CDR3 comprises 13 residues. The ends were cut back, 7 bases at V and 4 bases at J, with 14 bases in the middle. CDR3 loop: CSASGQAYNEQFF. The DNA for the CDR3 is TGCAGCGCCTCCGGGCAGGCTTACAATGAGCAGTTCTTC.

The CDR3 is CASGLVLGETQYF. For the CDR3, the DNA is TGTGCTAGTGGTTTGGTACTTGGAGAGACCCAGTACTTC. The chain couples TRBV12-5 to TRBJ2-5; D is uncertain. Germline CDR1 and CDR2: LGHNT and FRNRAP. Between the trimmed V and J ends, which lost 0 bases and 4 bases, there was a span of 6 bases. CDR3 length equals 13 residues.

The gene calls are TRBV5-1 and TRBJ1-2; D gene unclear. The CDR3 runs 13 residues. V gave up 0 bases and J gave up 8 bases, with 11 bases separating them. Germline V gene lookup returns CDR1 SGHRS and CDR2 YFSETQ. CDR3 region: CASSLGNGVGYTF. In DNA form, the CDR3 reads TGCGCCAGCAGCTTGGGCAACGGAGTGGGCTACACCTTC.

The V gene is TRBV29-1, the J gene TRBJ2-7; 10 positions agree with TRBD2. The CDR3 totals 13 residues. Germline CDR1 is SQVTM and CDR2 is ANQGSEA. With V trimmed by 4 bases and J by 2 bases, 2 bases remained unmatched. The CDR3 loop reads CSVASGSAYEQYF. DNA of the CDR3: TGCAGCGTTGCTAGCGGGAGCGCCTACGAGCAGTACTTC.

This sequence joins TRBV19 and TRBJ2-1; D unclear. CDR1 and CDR2 (germline): LNHDA, SQIVND (reference sequence). This CDR3 comprises 15 residues. Between the trimmed V and J ends, which lost 1 base and 2 bases, there was a span of 9 bases. In DNA form, the CDR3 reads TGTGCCAGTAGTATAGGGGGATTCACCTACAATGAGCAGTTCTTC. It yields the protein CASSIGGFTYNEQFF.

This clone was seen more than once but under ten times. The rearrangement links TRBV5-1 to TRBJ2-7; 7 bases match TRBD1. There are 15 residues in the CDR3. Losses at the gene ends were 4 bases for V and 3 bases for J; bases not matched to a gene: 10. The germline gives CDR1 SGHRS, CDR2 YFSETQ. CDR3 protein: CASSRDSSLNYEQYF. In nucleotides, the CDR3 is TGCGCCAGCAGCCGGGACAGCTCCCTTAACTACGAGCAGTACTTC.

This rearrangement joins TRBV6-5 to TRBJ2-7; D may match TRBD1 or TRBD2 (5 bases each). The germline CDR1 and CDR2 sequences are MNHEY and SVGAGI. V lost 6 bases, J lost 3 bases, and 12 bases lay in between. The CDR3 extends over 13 amino acids. CDR3 residues: CASSAGTVYEQYF. The CDR3 coding sequence is TGTGCCAGCAGCGCCGGGACGGTCTACGAGCAGTACTTC.

The J gene is TRBJ2-2, the V gene TRBV9; TRBD2 matches at 9 bases. CDR3 length equals 15 residues. The ends lost 2 bases at V and 3 bases at J; junction bases unmatched: 2. The germline gives CDR1 SGDLS, CDR2 YYNGEE. The CDR3, as DNA: TGTGCCAGCAGCGTGACTAGCGGCCACACCGGGGAGCTGTTTTTT. It specifies CASSVTSGHTGELFF.

The CDR3 DNA reads as TGCAGCGTAACACGGGGCCCATCCTACGAGCAGTACTTC. This codes for CSVTRGPSYEQYF. The gene calls are TRBV29-1 and TRBJ2-7, with D possibly called TRBD1 or TRBD2 (5 bases each). The V gene's germline CDR1 is SQVTM and CDR2 ANQGSEA. The CDR3 runs to 13 residues. The V gene lost 6 bases and the J gene lost 1 base, with 13 bases spanning the gap.

This chain joins TRBV29-1 and TRBJ2-1, with TRBD2 identical over 11 bases. The CDR3 has 15 amino acids. CDR1 is SQVTM, CDR2 ANQGSEA, per germline. V was clipped by 2 bases and J by 9 bases; unmatched bases: 9. CDR3 amino acids: CSVESVLAGGREQFF. The DNA of the CDR3 is TGCAGCGTTGAATCCGTCCTAGCGGGGGGCCGTGAGCAGTTCTTC.

This clone was recorded a few times. This CDR3 is also generated by other DNA sequences in the sample. The V call is TRBV18, the J call TRBJ2-5; no clear D gene. The ends were cut back, 3 bases at V and 2 bases at J, with 1 base in the middle. The CDR3 is 11 residues long. CDR1 KGHSH and CDR2 LQKENI come from the germline V gene. Here the CDR3 DNA reads TGTGCCAGCTCACCTCAAGAGACCCAGTACTTC. Translated: CASSPQETQYF.

The chain combines TRBV29-1 with TRBJ2-1; D may correspond to TRBD1 or TRBD2 (5 bases each). Trimming shortened V by 7 bases and J by 7 bases, and 14 bases separated the two germline ends. Germline loops: CDR1 SQVTM, CDR2 ANQGSEA. The CDR3 runs 12 residues. CDR3 nucleotides: TGCAGCGGAAACGAGGGGAAGAATGAGCAGTTCTTC. This encodes CSGNEGKNEQFF.

The chain employs TRBV5-4 and TRBJ2-5; possible D gene TRBD2, 5 bases. CDR3 size: 13 residues. From germline, CDR1 is SGHNT and CDR2 YYREEE (reference sequence). With 3 bases removed from V and 3 bases from J, the gap between germline ends came to 9 bases. CDR3: CASSSGIKETQYF. In DNA, the CDR3 is TGTGCCAGCAGCTCCGGGATCAAAGAGACCCAGTACTTC.

The V and J genes are TRBV29-1 and TRBJ2-1; a possible D gene is TRBD2 (6 bases). Trimming shortened V by 5 bases and J by 8 bases, and 13 bases separated the two germline ends. CDR3 length: 12 residues. Germline loops: CDR1 SQVTM, CDR2 ANQGSEA. In nucleotides, the CDR3 is TGCAGCGTTTCGGAGGGCAGGGATGAGCAGTTCTTC. Residues: CSVSEGRDEQFF.

This clone was counted only a few times. The V and J genes are TRBV29-1 and TRBJ2-5, with 9 bases lining up with TRBD2. The ends lost 8 bases at V and 4 bases at J; junction bases unmatched: 5. CDR3 length: 12 amino acids. The germline V gene encodes CDR1 SQVTM and CDR2 ANQGSEA. The CDR3 region is CSHSGRAETQYF. The CDR3 DNA is TGCAGCCATAGCGGGAGAGCAGAGACCCAGTACTTC.

V usage is TRBV29-1 and J usage is TRBJ2-1; D is perhaps TRBD1 or TRBD2 (5 bases each). This CDR3 has 15 residues. The germline CDR1 and CDR2 sequences are SQVTM and ANQGSEA. The ends were cut back, 6 bases at V and 0 bases at J, with 15 bases in the middle. The CDR3 nucleotides read TGCAGCGTGAGGGGTGACAGTCGCTCCTACAATGAGCAGTTCTTC. Translated, it gives CSVRGDSRSYNEQFF.

DNA for the CDR3: TGTGCCAGCAGTTTAGCAGGGCTTGAGACCCAGTACTTC. This encodes CASSLAGLETQYF. The J gene is TRBJ2-5, the V gene TRBV27; D may be TRBD1 (5 bases). The V gene lost 2 bases and the J gene lost 5 bases, with 9 bases spanning the gap. CDR1 and CDR2 from the germline V gene are MNHEY and SMNVEV (reference sequence). CDR3 size: 13 residues.

In this sample, this clone turned up a few times. This sequence joins TRBV30 and TRBJ2-3, with 13 bases identical to TRBD2. This CDR3 is 19 amino acids long. CDR1 is GTSNPN, CDR2 SVGIG, per germline (reference sequence). J gave up 6 bases and V 4 bases, and 19 bases lay outside the gene matches. In DNA form, the CDR3 reads TGTGCCTGGATGGTCCTCTGGACTAGCGGGAGAGGGAGAAGGGATACGCAGTATTTT. This sequence encodes CAWMVLWTSGRGRRDTQYF.

The rearrangement joins TRBV29-1 to TRBJ2-1; D unresolved. Germline V gene sequence: CDR1 SQVTM, CDR2 ANQGSEA. V lost 7 bases and J lost 3, with 10 bases in between. The CDR3 length is 12 residues. The CDR3 nucleotides are TGCAGCGCTAGGACCGACTACAATGAGCAGTTCTTC. Its translation is CSARTDYNEQFF.